This entry is about one T cell receptor (beta chain). Its antigen is currently unknown. With 0 bases removed from V and 0 bases from J, the gap between germline ends came to 11 bases. The CDR3 extends over 16 amino acids. Germline CDR1 is SGHRS and CDR2 is YFSETQ. The source of the sample is a study of T-cell memory formation after mild COVID-19. TCRdb passed the 5' RACE reads through MiXCR, listing each CDR3 protein once. The profile shows over 150,000 distinct CDR3 sequences, about a fifth of them singletons. Study-wide results and limits: Pre-infection memory held some responding clones, suggesting pre-existing cross-reactive T cells responded.

The receptor was derived from a man aged 18-30 years who had mild COVID-19 (a few samples of this study predate the infection). Cell type and time point are not known. The sequenced sample consisted of PBMCs or a T cell subset sorted from them (not recorded which). The rearrangement links TRBV5-1 to TRBJ2-3, with unresolved D. In DNA, the CDR3 is TGCGCCAGCAGCTTGGGACTCGCCCTTAGCACAGATACGCAGTATTTT. Translation: CASSLGLALSTDTQYF.